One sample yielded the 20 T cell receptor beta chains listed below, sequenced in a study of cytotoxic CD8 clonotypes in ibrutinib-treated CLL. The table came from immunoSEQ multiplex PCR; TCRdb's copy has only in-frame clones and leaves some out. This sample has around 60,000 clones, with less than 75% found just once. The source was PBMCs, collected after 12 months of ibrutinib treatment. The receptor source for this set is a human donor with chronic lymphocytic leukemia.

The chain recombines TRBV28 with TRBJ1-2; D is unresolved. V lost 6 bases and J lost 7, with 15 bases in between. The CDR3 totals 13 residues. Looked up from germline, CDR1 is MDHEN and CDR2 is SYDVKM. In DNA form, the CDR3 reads TGTGCCAGCAGGCAAGGGTTTACGGGTGGCTACACCTTC. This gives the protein CASRQGFTGGYTF.

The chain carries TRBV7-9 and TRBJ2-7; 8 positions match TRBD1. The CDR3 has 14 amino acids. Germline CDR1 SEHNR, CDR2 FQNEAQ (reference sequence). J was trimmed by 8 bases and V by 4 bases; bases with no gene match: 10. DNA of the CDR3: TGTGCCAGCAGCTCCGGGACAGGAGGGGGTAAGCAGTACTTC. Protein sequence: CASSSGTGGGKQYF. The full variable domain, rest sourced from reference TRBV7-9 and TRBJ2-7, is DTGVSQNPRHKITKRGQNVTFRCDPISEHNRLYWYRQTLGQGPEFLTYFQNEAQLEKSRLLSDRFSAERPKGSFSTLEIQRTEQGDSAMYLCASSSGTGGGKQYFGPGTRLTVT.

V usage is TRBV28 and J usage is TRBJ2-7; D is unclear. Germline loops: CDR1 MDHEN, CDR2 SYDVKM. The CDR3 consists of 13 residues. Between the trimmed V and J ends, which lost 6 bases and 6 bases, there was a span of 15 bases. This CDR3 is CASRPQKPGEQYF. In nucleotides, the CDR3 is TGTGCCAGCAGACCCCAGAAGCCGGGCGAGCAGTACTTC.

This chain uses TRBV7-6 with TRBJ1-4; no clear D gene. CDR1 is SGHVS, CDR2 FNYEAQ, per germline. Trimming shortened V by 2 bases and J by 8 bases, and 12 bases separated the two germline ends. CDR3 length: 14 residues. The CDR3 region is CASSLFGVREKLFF. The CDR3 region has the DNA TGTGCCAGCAGCTTATTCGGGGTTCGGGAAAAACTGTTTTTT.

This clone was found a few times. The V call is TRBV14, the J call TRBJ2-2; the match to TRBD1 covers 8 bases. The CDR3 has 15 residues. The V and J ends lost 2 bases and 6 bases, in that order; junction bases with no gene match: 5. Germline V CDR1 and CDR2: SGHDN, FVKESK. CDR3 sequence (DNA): TGTGCCAGCAGCCAAAAACAGGGGGTCGCCGGGGAGCTGTTTTTT. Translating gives CASSQKQGVAGELFF.

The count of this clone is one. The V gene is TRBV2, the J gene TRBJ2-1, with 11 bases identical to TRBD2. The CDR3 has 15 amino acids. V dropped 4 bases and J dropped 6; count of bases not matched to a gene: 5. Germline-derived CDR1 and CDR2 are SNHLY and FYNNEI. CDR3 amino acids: CASSAVAGGPNEQFF. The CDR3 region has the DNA TGTGCCAGCAGTGCCGTAGCGGGAGGGCCCAATGAGCAGTTCTTC.

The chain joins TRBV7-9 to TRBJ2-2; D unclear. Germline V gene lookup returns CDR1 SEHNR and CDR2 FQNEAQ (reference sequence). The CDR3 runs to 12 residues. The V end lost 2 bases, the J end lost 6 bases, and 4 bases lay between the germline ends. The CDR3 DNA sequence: TGTGCCAGCAGCTTATACCCCGGGGAGCTGTTTTTT. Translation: CASSLYPGELFF.

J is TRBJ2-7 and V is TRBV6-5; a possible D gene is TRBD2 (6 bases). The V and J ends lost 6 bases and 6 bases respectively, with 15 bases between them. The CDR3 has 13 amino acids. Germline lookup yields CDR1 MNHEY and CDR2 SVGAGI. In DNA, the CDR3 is TGTGCCAGCAGGACCCACGAGGGAGGCGAGCAGTACTTC. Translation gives CASRTHEGGEQYF.

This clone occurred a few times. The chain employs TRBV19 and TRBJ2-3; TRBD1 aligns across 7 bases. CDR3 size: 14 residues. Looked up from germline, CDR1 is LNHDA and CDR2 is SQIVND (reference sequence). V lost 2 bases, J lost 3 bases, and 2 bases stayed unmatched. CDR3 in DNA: TGTGCCAGTAGTATATACAGGGGTACAGATACGCAGTATTTT. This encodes CASSIYRGTDTQYF.

Written as DNA, the CDR3 is TGCAGCGCAAACCGGGACAGTGAACTAAACTATGGCTACACCTTC. This sequence encodes CSANRDSELNYGYTF. The genes are TRBV29-1 and TRBJ1-2; TRBD1 matches at 7 bases. Germline CDR1 reads SQVTM; CDR2 reads ANQGSEA. V was pared by 7 bases and J by 2 bases, with 13 bases of the junction left unmatched. This CDR3 has 15 amino acids. The whole variable domain, filled in from reference TRBV29-1 and TRBJ1-2, reads SAVISQKPSRDICQRGTSLTIQCQVDSQVTMMFWYRQQPGQSLTLIATANQGSEATYESGFVIDKFPISRPNLTFSTLTVSNMSPEDSSIYLCSANRDSELNYGYTFGSGTRLTVV.

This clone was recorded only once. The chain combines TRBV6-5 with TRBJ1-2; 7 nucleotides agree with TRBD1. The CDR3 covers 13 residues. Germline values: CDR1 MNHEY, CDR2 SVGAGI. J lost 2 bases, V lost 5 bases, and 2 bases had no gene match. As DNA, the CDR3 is TGTGCCAGCAGTCGGGACAGAAACTATGGCTACACCTTC. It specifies CASSRDRNYGYTF.

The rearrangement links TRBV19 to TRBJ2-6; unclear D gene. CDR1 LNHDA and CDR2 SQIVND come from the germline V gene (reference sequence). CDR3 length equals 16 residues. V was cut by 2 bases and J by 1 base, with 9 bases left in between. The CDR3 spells CASSISAASGANVLTF. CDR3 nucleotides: TGTGCCAGTAGTATATCCGCAGCGTCTGGGGCCAACGTCCTGACTTTC. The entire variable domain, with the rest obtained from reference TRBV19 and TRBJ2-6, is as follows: DGGITQSPKYLFRKEGQNVTLSCEQNLNHDAMYWYRQDPGQGLRLIYYSQIVNDFQKGDIAEGYSVSREKKESFPLTVTSAQKNPTAFYLCASSISAASGANVLTFGAGSRLTVL.

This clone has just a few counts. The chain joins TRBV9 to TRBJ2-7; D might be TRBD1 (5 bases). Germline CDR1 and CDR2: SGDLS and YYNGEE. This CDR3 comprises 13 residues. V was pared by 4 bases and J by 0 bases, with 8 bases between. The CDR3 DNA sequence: TGTGCCAGCAGCCTTGACAGCTCCTACGAGCAGTACTTC. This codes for CASSLDSSYEQYF.

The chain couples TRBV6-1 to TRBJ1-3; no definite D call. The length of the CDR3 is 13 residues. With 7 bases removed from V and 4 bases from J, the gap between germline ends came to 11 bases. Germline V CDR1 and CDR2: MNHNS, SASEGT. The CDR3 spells CASMLYPGNTIYF. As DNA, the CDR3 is TGTGCCAGCATGTTGTACCCCGGAAACACCATATATTTT.

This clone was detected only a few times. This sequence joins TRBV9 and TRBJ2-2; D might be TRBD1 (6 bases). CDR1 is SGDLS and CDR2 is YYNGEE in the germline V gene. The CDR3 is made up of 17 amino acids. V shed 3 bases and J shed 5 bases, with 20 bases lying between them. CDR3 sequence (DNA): TGTGCCAGCAGCGGCGCCGGGACACCTTGGGTAACCGGGGAGCTGTTTTTT. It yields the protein CASSGAGTPWVTGELFF.

CDR3 residues: CASSREGGEQYF. The DNA of the CDR3 is TGTGCCAGCTCACGAGAGGGGGGCGAGCAGTACTTC. V and J are TRBV18 and TRBJ2-7, with D perhaps being TRBD1 or TRBD2 (6 bases each). CDR3 size: 12 residues. Germline-derived CDR1 and CDR2 are KGHSH and LQKENI. Trimming shortened V by 4 bases and J by 6 bases, and 10 bases separated the two germline ends.

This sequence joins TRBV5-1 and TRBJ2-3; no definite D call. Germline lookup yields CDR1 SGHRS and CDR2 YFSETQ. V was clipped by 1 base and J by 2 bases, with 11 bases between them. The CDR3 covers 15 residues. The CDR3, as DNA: TGCGCCAGCAGCTTGACGGCTGGGGACACAGATACGCAGTATTTT. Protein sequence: CASSLTAGDTDTQYF.

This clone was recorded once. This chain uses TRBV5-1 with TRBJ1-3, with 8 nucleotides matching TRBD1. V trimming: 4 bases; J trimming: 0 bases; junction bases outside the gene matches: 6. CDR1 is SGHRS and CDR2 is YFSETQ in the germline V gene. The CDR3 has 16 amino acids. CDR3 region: CASSPRTGSSGNTIYF. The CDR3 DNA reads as TGCGCCAGCAGCCCAAGGACAGGGAGCTCTGGAAACACCATATATTTT.

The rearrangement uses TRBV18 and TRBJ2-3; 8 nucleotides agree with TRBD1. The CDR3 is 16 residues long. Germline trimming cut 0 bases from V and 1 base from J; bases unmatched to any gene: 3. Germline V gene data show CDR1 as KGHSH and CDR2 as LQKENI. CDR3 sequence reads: CASSPPQGARTDTQYF. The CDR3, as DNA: TGTGCCAGCTCACCACCGCAGGGGGCGCGCACAGATACGCAGTATTTT.

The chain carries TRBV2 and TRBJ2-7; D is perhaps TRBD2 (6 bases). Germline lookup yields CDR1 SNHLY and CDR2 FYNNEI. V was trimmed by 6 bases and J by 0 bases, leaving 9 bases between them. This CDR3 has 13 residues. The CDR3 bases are TGTGCCAGCAGCCGGGACTCCTCCTACGAGCAGTACTTC. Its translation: CASSRDSSYEQYF.